The clone carrying this T cell receptor beta chain is classed as hyperexpanded. This sample stems from a study of OX40 agonist ivuxolimab in advanced cancers. Study-wide background: Subjects had a mean age of around 60 years, with a range of 23 to 79; roughly 83% were male.

This table comes from immunoSEQ multiplex PCR, and its TCRdb copy is limited to in-frame clones, with some not included. The sample has about 32,000 clones; about 80% are singletons. CDR1 and CDR2 (germline): SEHNR, FQNEAQ (reference sequence). V was pared by 2 bases and J by 0 bases, with 8 bases between. The CDR3 is 15 amino acids. The receptor comes from an adult with an advanced solid tumor such as melanoma, head and neck, liver or kidney cancer. The source was CD4+ or CD8+ T cells sorted from blood, collected in a trial of the OX40 agonist ivuxolimab. This sequence joins TRBV7-9 and TRBJ1-3; D is ambiguous. CDR3 amino acids: CASSLTTYSGNTIYF. In DNA form, the CDR3 reads TGTGCCAGCAGCTTAACCACTTACTCTGGAAACACCATATATTTT.